The entry that follows covers one T cell receptor beta chain sequence. Its antigen is currently unknown. The data are from a study of blood T cells in healthy people across ages. The V gene lost 6 bases and the J gene lost 0 bases, with 9 bases spanning the gap. CDR3 length: 14 residues. Germline CDR1 and CDR2: MNHEY and SVGAGI. Donors ranged from roughly 6 to 95 years old and were healthy Caucasians in Russia. Extractions gave at least 5 micrograms of total RNA per sample. Study results and limitations: Estimated diversity across one million T cells was deemed an underestimate.

A second PCR of 7 to 11 cycles used a sample-barcoded 5' primer and a J-beta primer mix. TCRdb re-analysed the 5' RACE reads in MiXCR, keeping a single row per CDR3 protein. Seen here are some 1.5 million distinct CDR3 sequences, roughly 27% observed once, and the top ten hold about 8%. Sequencing input: blood. V is TRBV6-5 and J is TRBJ1-3, with D hard to call. The clonotype originates from a woman between 25 and 40 years old in good health. The CDR3 DNA follows: TGTGCCAGCAGCTCCGTCCTCTCTGGAAACACCATATATTTT. This sequence encodes CASSSVLSGNTIYF.